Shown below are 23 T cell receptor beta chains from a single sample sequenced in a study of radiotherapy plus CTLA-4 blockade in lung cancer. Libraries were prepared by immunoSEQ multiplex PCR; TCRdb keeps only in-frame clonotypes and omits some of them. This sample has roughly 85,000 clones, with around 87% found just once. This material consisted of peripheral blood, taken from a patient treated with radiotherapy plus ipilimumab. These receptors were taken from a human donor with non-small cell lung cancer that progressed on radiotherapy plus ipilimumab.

Here the CDR3 DNA reads TGTGCCAGCAGTGTCATGGCGGGAGGCGGTACCGGGGAGCTGTTTTTT. It encodes CASSVMAGGGTGELFF. The gene calls are TRBV2 and TRBJ2-2, with 8 bases that match TRBD2. The CDR3 totals 16 residues. Germline lookup yields CDR1 SNHLY and CDR2 FYNNEI. V dropped 4 bases and J dropped 5; count of bases not matched to a gene: 9.

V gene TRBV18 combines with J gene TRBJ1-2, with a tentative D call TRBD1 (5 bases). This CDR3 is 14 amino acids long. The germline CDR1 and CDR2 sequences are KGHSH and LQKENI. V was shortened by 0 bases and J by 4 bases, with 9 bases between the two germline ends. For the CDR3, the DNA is TGTGCCAGCTCACCACCGGCAGGGCCCTATGGCTACACCTTC. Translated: CASSPPAGPYGYTF. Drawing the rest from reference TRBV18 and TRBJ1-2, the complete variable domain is NAGVMQNPRHLVRRRGQEARLRCSPMKGHSHVYWYRQLPEEGLKFMVYLQKENIIDESGMPKERFSAEFPKEGPSILRIQQVVRGDSAAYFCASSPPAGPYGYTFGSGTRLTVV.

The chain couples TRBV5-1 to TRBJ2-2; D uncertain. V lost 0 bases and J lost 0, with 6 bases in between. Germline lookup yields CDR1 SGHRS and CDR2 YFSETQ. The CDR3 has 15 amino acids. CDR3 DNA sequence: TGCGCCAGCAGCTTGGGGACGGCGAACACCGGGGAGCTGTTTTTT. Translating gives CASSLGTANTGELFF.

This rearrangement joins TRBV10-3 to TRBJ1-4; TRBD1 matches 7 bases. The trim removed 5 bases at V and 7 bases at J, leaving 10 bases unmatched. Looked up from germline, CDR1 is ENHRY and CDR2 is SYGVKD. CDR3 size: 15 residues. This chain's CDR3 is CAISPDRAVGEKLFF. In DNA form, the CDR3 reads TGTGCCATCAGTCCCGACAGGGCCGTTGGTGAAAAACTGTTTTTT.

CDR3 region: CAISERGTGVNSPLHF. As DNA, the CDR3 is TGTGCCATCAGTGAGAGAGGGACAGGGGTTAACTCACCCCTCCACTTT. The chain has TRBV10-3 and TRBJ1-6; 10 nucleotides align to TRBD1. Germline CDR1 ENHRY, CDR2 SYGVKD. The CDR3 extends over 16 amino acids. Losses at the gene ends were 2 bases for V and 10 bases for J; bases not matched to a gene: 8.

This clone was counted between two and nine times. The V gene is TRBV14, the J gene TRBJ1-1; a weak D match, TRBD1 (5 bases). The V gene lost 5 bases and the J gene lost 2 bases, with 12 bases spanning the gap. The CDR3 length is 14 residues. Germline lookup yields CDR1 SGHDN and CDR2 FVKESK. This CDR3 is CASSWTLSNTEAFF. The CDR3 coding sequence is TGTGCCAGCAGCTGGACACTAAGCAACACTGAAGCTTTCTTT.

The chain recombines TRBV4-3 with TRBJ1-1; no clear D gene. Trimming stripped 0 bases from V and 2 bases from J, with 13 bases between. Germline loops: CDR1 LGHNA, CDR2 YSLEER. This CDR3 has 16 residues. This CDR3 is CASSQDRRVLNTEAFF. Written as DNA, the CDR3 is TGCGCCAGCAGCCAAGATCGTCGGGTACTTAACACTGAAGCTTTCTTT.

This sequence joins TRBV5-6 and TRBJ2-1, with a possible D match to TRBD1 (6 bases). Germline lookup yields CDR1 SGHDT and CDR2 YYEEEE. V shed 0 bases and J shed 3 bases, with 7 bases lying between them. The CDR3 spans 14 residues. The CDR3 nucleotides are TGTGCCAGCAGCTTGGGGACAGTCTACAATGAGCAGTTCTTC. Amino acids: CASSLGTVYNEQFF.

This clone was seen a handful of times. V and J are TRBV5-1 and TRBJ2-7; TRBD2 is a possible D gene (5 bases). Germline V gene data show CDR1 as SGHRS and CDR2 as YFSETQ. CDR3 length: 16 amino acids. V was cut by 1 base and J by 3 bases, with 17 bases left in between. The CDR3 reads CASSLSLMTGFYEQYF. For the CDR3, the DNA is TGCGCCAGCAGCTTGTCCCTCATGACGGGATTCTACGAGCAGTACTTC. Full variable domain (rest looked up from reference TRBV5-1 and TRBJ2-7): KAGVTQTPRYLIKTRGQQVTLSCSPISGHRSVSWYQQTPGQGLQFLFEYFSETQRNKGNFPGRFSGRQFSNSRSEMNVSTLELGDSALYLCASSLSLMTGFYEQYFGPGTRLTVT.

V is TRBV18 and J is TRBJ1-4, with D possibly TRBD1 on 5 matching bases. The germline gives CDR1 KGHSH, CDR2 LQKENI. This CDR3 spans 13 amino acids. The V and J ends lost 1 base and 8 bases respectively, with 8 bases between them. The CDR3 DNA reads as TGTGCCAGCTCACCACGACAGTTCGAAAAACTGTTTTTT. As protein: CASSPRQFEKLFF. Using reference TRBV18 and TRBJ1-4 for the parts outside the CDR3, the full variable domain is NAGVMQNPRHLVRRRGQEARLRCSPMKGHSHVYWYRQLPEEGLKFMVYLQKENIIDESGMPKERFSAEFPKEGPSILRIQQVVRGDSAAYFCASSPRQFEKLFFGSGTQLSVL.

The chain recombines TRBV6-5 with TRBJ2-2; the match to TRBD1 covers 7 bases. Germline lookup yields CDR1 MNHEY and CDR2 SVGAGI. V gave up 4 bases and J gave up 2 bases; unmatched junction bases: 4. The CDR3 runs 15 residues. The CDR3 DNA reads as TGTGCCAGCAGTTGGAGACAGGGCAACACCGGGGAGCTGTTTTTT. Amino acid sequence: CASSWRQGNTGELFF.

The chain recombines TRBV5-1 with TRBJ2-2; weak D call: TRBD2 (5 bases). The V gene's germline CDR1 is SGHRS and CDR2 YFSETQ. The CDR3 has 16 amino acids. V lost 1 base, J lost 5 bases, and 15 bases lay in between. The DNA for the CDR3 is TGCGCCAGCAGCTTGCTTCCAGCTCCGGGGACCGGGGAGCTGTTTTTT. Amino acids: CASSLLPAPGTGELFF.

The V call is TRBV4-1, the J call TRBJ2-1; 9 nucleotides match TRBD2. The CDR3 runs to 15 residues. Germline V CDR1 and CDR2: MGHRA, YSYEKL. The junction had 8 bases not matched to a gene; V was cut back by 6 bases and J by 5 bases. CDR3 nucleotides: TGCGCCAGCAGTCAGCCCAGCGGGGGGAACAATGAGCAGTTCTTC. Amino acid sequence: CASSQPSGGNNEQFF.

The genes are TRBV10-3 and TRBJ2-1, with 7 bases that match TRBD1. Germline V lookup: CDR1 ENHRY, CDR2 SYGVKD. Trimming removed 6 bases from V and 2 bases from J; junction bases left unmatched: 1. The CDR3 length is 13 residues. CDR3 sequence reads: CAIRQGTYNEQFF. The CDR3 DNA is TGTGCCATCAGACAGGGGACCTACAATGAGCAGTTCTTC.

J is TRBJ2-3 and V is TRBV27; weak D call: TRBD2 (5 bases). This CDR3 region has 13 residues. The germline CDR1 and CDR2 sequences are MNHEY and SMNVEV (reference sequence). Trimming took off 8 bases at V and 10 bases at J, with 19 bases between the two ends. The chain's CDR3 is CASRSSRTSPQYF. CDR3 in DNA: TGTGCCAGCCGTTCGTCTAGGACTTCACCGCAGTATTTT.

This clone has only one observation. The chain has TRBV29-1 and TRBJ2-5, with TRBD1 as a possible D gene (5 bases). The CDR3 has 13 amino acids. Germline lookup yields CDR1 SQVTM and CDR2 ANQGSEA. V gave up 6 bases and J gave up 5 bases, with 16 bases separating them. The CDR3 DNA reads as TGCAGCGTCCCCGTCAGGGCTGCCGAGACCCAGTACTTC. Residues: CSVPVRAAETQYF.

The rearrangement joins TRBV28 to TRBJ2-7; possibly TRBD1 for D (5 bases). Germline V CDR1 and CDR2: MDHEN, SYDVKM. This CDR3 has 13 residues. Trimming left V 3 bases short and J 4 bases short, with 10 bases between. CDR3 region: CASSLGQQYEQYF. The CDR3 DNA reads TGTGCCAGCAGTTTGGGGCAGCAGTACGAGCAGTACTTC.

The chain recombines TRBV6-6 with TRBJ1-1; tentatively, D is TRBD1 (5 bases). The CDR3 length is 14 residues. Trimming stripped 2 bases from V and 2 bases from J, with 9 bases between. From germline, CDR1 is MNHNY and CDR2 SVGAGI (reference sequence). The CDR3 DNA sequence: TGTGCCAGCAGTTACCAGACAGCTAACACTGAAGCTTTCTTT. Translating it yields CASSYQTANTEAFF.

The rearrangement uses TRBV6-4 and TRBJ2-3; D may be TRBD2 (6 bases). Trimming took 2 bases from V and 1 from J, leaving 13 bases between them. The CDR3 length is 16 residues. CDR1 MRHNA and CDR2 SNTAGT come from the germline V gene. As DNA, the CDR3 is TGTGCCAGCAGTGACCATAGCGGAGGAGGCACAGATACGCAGTATTTT. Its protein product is CASSDHSGGGTDTQYF.

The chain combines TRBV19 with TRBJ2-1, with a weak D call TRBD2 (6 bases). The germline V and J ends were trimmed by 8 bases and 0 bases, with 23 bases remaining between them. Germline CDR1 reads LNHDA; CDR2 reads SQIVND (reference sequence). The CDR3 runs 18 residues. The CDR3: CASQAPRRGSTSYNEQFF. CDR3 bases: TGTGCCAGTCAAGCCCCCCGGCGGGGAAGTACCTCCTACAATGAGCAGTTCTTC.

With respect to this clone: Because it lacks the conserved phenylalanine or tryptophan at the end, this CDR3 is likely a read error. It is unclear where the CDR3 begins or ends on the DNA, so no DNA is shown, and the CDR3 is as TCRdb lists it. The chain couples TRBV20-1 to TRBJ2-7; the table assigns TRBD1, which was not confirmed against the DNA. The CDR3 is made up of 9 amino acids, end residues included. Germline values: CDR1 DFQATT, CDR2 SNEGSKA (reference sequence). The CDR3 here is CSARRGQGL.

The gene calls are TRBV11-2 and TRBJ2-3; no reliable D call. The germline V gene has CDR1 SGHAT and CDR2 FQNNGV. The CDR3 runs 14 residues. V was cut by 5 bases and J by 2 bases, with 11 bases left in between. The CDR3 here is CASSNQRATDTQYF. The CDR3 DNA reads TGTGCCAGCAGCAATCAAAGGGCCACAGATACGCAGTATTTT.

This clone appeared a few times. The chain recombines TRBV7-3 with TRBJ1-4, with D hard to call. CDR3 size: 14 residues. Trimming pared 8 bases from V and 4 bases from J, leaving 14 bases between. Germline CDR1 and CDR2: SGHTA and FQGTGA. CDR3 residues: CASLSPPNNEKLFF. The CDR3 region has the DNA TGTGCCAGCCTGTCACCGCCGAATAATGAAAAACTGTTTTTT.